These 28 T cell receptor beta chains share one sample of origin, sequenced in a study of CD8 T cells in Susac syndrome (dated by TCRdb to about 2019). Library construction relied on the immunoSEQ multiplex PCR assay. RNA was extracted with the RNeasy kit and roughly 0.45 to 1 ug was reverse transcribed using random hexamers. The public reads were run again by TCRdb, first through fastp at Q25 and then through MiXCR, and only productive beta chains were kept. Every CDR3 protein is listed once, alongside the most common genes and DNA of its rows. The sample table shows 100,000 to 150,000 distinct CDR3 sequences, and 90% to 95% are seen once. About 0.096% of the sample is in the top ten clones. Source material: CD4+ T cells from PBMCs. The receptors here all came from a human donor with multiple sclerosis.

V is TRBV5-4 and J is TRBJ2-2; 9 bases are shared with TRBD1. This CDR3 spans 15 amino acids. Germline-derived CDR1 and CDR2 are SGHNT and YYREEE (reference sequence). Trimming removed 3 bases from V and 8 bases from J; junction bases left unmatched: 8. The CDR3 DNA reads TGTGCCAGCAGCTCCCAGACAGGGGGGCTTGGGGAGCTGTTTTTT. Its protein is CASSSQTGGLGELFF.

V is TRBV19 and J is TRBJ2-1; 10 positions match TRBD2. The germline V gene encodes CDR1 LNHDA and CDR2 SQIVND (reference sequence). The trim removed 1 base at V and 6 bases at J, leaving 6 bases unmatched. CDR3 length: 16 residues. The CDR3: CASSIVLAGGRNEQFF. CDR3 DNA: TGTGCCAGTAGTATAGTGTTAGCGGGGGGCCGCAATGAGCAGTTCTTC.

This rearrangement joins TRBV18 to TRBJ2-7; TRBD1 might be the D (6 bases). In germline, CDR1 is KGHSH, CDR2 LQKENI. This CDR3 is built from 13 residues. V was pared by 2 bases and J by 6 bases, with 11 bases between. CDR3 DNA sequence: TGTGCCAGCTCACCAAGGGGGTCGGGCGAGCAGTACTTC. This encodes CASSPRGSGEQYF.

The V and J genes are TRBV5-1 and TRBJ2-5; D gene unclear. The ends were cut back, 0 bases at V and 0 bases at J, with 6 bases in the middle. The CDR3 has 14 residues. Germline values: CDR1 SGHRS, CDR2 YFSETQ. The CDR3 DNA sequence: TGCGCCAGCAGCTTGGGGAGTAACCAAGAGACCCAGTACTTC. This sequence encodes CASSLGSNQETQYF.

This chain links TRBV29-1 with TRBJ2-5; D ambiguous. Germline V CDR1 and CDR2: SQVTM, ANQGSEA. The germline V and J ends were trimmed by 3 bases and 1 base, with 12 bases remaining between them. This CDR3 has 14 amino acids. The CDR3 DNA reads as TGCAGCGTTGACGGCAGGCAGACCCAAGAGACCCAGTACTTC. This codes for CSVDGRQTQETQYF.

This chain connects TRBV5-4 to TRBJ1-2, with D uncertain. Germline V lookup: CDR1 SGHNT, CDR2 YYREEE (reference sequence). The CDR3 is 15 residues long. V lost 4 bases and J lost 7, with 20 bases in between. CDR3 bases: TGTGCCAGCAGCCCTAGGCACTTAACAATACCTGGCTACACCTTC. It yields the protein CASSPRHLTIPGYTF.

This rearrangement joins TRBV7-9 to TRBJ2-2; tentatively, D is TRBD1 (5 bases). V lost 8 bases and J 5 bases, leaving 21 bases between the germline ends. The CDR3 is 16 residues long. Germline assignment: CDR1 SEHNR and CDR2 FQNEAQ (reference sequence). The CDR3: CASPGIRQTSTGELFF. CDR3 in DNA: TGTGCCAGCCCCGGAATCCGACAGACCTCAACCGGGGAGCTGTTTTTT.

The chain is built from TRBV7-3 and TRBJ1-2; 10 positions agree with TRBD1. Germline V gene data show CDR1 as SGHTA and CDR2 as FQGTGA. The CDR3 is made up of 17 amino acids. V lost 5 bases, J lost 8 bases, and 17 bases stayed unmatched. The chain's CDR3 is CASSKGGGTGVLGGYTF. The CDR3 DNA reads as TGTGCCAGCAGCAAAGGTGGAGGGACAGGGGTATTAGGCGGCTACACCTTC.

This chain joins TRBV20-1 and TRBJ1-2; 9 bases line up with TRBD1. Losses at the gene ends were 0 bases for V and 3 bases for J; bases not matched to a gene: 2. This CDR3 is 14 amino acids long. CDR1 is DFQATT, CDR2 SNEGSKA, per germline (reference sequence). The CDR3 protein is CSAREDRGYYGYTF. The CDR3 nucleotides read TGCAGTGCTAGAGAGGACAGGGGATACTATGGCTACACCTTC.

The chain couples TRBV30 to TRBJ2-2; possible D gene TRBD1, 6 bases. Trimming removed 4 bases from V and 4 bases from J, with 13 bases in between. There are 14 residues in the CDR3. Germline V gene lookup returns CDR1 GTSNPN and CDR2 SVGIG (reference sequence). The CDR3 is CAWKQGVSTGELFF. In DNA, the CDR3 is TGTGCCTGGAAACAGGGCGTCAGCACCGGGGAGCTGTTTTTT.

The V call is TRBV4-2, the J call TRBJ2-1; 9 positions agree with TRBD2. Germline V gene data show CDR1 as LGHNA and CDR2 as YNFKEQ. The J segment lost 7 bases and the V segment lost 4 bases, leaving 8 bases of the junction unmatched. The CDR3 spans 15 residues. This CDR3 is CASSPLRGGGNEQFF. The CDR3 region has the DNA TGTGCCAGCAGCCCGCTGCGGGGGGGCGGGAATGAGCAGTTCTTC.

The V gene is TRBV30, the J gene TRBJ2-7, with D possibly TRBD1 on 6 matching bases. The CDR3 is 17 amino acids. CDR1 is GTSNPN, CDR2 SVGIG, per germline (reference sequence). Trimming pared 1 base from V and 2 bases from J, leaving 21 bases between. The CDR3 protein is CAWSALNYRDKPYEQYF. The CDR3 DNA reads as TGTGCCTGGAGTGCCCTAAACTACCGGGACAAACCCTACGAGCAGTACTTC.

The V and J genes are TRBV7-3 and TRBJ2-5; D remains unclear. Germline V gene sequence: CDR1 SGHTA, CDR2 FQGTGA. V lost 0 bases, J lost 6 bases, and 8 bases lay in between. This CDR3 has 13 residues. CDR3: CASSLTASQTQYF. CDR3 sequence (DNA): TGTGCCAGCAGCTTAACGGCCTCTCAGACCCAGTACTTC.

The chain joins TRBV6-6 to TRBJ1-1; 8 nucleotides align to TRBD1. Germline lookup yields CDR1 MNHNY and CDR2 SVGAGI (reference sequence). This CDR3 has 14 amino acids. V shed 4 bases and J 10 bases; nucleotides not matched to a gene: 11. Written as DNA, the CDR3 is TGTGCCAGCAGTTCCCCGGACAGGGAGGAGAGAGCTTTCTTT. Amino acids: CASSSPDREERAFF.

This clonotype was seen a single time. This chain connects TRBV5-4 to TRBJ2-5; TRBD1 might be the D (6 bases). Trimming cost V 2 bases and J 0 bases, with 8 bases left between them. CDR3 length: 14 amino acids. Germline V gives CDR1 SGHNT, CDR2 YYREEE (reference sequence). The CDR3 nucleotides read TGTGCCAGCAGCTTTAACAGGGACCAAGAGACCCAGTACTTC. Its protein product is CASSFNRDQETQYF.

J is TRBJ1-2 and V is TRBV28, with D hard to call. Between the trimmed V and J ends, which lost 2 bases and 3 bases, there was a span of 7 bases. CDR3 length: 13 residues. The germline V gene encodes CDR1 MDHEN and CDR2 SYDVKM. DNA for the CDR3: TGTGCCAGCAGTTTAGTAAGCCACTATGGCTACACCTTC. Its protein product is CASSLVSHYGYTF.

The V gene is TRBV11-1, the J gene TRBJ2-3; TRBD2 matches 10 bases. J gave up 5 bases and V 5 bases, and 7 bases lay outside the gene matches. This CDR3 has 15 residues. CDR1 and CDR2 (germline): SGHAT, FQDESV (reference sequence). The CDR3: CASSLGLAALDTQYF. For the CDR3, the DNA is TGTGCCAGCAGCCTAGGACTAGCGGCCCTAGATACGCAGTATTTT. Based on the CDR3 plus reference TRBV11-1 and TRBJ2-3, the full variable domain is EAEVAQSPRYKITEKSQAVAFWCDPISGHATLYWYRQILGQGPELLVQFQDESVVDDSQLPKDRFSAERLKGVDSTLKIQPAELGDSAMYLCASSLGLAALDTQYFGPGTRLTVL.

This CDR3 reads CASSFSLEGREAFF. For the CDR3, the DNA is TGCGCCAGCAGCTTCTCATTGGAAGGACGAGAAGCTTTCTTT. V gene TRBV5-1 combines with J gene TRBJ1-1, with unresolved D. V dropped 2 bases and J dropped 8 bases, with 16 bases sitting between them. The length of the CDR3 is 14 residues. Germline CDR1 SGHRS, CDR2 YFSETQ.

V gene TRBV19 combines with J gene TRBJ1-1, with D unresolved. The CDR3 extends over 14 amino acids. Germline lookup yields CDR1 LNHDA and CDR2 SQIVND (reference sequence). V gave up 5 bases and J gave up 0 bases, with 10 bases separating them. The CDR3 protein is CASSSPNLNTEAFF. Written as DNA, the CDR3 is TGTGCCAGTAGTTCCCCAAATCTGAACACTGAAGCTTTCTTT.

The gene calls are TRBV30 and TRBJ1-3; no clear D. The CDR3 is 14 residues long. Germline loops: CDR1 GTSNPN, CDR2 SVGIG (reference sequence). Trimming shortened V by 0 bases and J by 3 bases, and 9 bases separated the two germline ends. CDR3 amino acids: CAWSVSWDGNTIYF. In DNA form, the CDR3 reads TGTGCCTGGAGTGTATCCTGGGATGGAAACACCATATATTTT.

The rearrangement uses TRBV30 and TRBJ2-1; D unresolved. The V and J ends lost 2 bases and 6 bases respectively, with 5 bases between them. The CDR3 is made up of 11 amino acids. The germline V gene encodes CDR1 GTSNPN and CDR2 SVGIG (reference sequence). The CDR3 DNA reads TGTGCCTGGAGTCCTTTCAATGAGCAGTTCTTC. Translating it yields CAWSPFNEQFF.

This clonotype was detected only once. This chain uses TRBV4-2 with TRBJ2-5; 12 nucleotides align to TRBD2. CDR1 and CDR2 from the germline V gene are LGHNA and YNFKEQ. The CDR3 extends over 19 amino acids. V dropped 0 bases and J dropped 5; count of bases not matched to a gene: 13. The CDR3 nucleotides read TGTGCCAGCAGCCAAGAACGGGCTAGCGGGGGGGCCGACTCGGAGACCCAGTACTTC. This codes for CASSQERASGGADSETQYF.

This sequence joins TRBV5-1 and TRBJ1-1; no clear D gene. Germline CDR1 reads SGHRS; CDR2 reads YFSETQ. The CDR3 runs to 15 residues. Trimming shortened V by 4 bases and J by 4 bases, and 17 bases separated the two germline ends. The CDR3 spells CASSEGRTGGTEAFF. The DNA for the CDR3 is TGCGCCAGCAGCGAGGGCCGAACTGGTGGCACTGAAGCTTTCTTT. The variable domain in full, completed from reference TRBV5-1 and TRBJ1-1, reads KAGVTQTPRYLIKTRGQQVTLSCSPISGHRSVSWYQQTPGQGLQFLFEYFSETQRNKGNFPGRFSGRQFSNSRSEMNVSTLELGDSALYLCASSEGRTGGTEAFFGQGTRLTVV.

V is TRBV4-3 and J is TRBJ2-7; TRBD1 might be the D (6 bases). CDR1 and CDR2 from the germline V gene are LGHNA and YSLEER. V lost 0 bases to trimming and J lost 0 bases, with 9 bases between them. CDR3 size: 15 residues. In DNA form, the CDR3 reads TGCGCCAGCAGCCAAGATGACAGGCGCTCCTACGAGCAGTACTTC. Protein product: CASSQDDRRSYEQYF.

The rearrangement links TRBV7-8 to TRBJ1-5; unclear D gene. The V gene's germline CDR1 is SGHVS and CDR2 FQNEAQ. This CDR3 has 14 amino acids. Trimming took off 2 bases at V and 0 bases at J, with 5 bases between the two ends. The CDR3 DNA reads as TGTGCCAGCAGCTTACAGGATAGCAATCAGCCCCAGCATTTT. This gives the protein CASSLQDSNQPQHF.

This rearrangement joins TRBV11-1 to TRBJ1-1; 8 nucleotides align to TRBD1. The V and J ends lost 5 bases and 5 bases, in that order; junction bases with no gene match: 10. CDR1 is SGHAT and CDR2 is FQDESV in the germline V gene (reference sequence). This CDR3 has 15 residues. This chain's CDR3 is CASSGERQGRTEAFF. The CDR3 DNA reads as TGTGCCAGCAGCGGCGAACGACAGGGGAGGACTGAAGCTTTCTTT.

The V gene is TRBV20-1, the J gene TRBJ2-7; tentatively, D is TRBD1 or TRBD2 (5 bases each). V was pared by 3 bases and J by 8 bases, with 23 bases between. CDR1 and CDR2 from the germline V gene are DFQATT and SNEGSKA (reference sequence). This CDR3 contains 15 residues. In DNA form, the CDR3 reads TGCAGTGCTAGGCCGACAGTGGAGCTACGAGGGAAGCAGTACTTC. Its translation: CSARPTVELRGKQYF.

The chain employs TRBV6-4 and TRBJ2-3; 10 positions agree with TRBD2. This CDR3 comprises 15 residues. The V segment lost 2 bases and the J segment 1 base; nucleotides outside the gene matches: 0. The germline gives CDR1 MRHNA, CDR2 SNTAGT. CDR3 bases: TGTGCCAGCAGTGACGGGACTAGCGGCACAGATACGCAGTATTTT. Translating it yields CASSDGTSGTDTQYF.